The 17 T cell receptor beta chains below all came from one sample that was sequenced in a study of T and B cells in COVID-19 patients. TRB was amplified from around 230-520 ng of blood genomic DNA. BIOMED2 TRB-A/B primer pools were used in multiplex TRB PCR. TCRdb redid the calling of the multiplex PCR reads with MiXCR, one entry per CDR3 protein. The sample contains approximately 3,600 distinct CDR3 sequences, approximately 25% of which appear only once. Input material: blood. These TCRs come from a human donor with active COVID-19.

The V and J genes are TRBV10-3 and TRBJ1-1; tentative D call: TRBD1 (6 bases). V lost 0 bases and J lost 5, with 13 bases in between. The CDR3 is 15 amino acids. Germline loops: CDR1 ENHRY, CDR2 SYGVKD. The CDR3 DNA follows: TGTGCCATCAGTGAGTCGGAGGGGGGGCATACTGAAGCTTTCTTT. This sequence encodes CAISESEGGHTEAFF.

For the CDR3, the DNA is TGTGCCATCAACGACGACAGGGCCACTGAAGCTTTCTTT. This translates into CAINDDRATEAFF. V gene TRBV10-3 combines with J gene TRBJ1-1, with 7 positions matching TRBD1. The J segment lost 4 bases and the V segment lost 7 bases, leaving 6 bases of the junction unmatched. Germline loops: CDR1 ENHRY, CDR2 SYGVKD. The CDR3 extends over 13 amino acids.

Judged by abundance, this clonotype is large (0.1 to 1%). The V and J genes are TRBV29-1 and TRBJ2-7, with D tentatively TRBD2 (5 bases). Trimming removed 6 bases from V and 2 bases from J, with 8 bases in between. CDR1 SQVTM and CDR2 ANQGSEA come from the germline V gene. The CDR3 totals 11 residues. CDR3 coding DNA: TGCAGCGTGGGGAGCGCCTACGAGCAGTACTTC. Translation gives CSVGSAYEQYF.

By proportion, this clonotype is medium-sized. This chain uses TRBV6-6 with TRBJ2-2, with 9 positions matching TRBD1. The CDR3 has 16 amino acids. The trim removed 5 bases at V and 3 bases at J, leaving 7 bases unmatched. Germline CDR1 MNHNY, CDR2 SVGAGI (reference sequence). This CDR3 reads CASSPRDREDTGELFF. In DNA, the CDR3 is TGTGCCAGCAGTCCGAGGGACAGGGAGGACACCGGGGAGCTGTTTTTT.

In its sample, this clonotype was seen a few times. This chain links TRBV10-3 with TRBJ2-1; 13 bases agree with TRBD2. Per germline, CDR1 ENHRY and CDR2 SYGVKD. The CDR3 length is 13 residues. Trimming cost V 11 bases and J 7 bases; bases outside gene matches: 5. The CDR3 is CASRTSGGNEQFF. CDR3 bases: TGTGCCTCGAGGACTAGCGGGGGTAATGAGCAGTTCTTC.

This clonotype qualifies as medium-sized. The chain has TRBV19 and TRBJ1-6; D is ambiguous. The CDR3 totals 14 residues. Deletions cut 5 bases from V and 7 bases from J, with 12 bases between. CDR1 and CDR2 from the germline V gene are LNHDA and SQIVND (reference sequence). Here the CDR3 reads CASSGRVGNSPLHF. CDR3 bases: TGTGCCAGTAGTGGAAGGGTCGGCAATTCACCCCTCCACTTT. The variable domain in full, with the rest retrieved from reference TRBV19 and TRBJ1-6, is DGGITQSPKYLFRKEGQNVTLSCEQNLNHDAMYWYRQDPGQGLRLIYYSQIVNDFQKGDIAEGYSVSREKKESFPLTVTSAQKNPTAFYLCASSGRVGNSPLHFGNGTRLTVT.

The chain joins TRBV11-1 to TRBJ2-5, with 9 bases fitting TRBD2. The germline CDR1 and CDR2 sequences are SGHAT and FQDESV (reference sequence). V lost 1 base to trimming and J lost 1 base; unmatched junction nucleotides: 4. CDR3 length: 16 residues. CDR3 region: CASSLGLAGRQETQYF. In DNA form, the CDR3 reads TGTGCCAGCAGCTTAGGGCTAGCGGGGCGCCAAGAGACCCAGTACTTC. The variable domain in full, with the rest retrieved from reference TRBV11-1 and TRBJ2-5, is EAEVAQSPRYKITEKSQAVAFWCDPISGHATLYWYRQILGQGPELLVQFQDESVVDDSQLPKDRFSAERLKGVDSTLKIQPAELGDSAMYLCASSLGLAGRQETQYFGPGTRLLVL.

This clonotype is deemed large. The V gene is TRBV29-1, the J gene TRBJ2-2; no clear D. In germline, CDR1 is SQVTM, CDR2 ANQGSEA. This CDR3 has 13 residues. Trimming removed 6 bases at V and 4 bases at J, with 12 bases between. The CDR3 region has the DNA TGCAGCGTCCCCTCCGTGAGCACCGGGGAGCTGTTTTTT. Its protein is CSVPSVSTGELFF.

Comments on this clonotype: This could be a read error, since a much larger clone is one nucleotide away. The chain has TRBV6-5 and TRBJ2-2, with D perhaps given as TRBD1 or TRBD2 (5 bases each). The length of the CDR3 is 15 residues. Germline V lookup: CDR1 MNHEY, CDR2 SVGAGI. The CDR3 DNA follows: TGTGCCAGCAGTTACTCCCCCGGACACACCGGGGAGCTGTCTTTT. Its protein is CASSYSPGHTGELSF.

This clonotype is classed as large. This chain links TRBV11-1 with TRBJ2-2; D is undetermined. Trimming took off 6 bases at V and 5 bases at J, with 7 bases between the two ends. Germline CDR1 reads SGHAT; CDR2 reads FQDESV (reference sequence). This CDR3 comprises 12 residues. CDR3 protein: CASSHWTGELFF. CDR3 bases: TGTGCCAGCAGTCATTGGACCGGGGAGCTGTTTTTT.

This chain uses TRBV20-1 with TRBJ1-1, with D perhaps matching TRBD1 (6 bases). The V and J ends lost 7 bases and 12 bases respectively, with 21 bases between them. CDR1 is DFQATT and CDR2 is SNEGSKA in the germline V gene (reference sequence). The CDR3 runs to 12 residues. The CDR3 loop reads CSVERQEAGSFF. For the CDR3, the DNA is TGCAGTGTCGAGCGACAGGAGGCGGGGTCTTTCTTT.

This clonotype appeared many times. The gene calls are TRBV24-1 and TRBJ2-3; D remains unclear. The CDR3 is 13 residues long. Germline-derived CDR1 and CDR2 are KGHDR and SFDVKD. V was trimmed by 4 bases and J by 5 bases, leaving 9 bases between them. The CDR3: CATSDATLDTQYF. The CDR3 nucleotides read TGTGCCACCAGTGACGCAACATTAGATACGCAGTATTTT.

Here the CDR3 DNA reads TGTGCCAGTAGTATGTCCGGCCGCAGACCCTACGAGCAGTACTTC. The encoded protein is CASSMSGRRPYEQYF. The V call is TRBV19, the J call TRBJ2-7, with no clear D. Germline V gives CDR1 LNHDA, CDR2 SQIVND (reference sequence). V was shortened by 3 bases and J by 2 bases, with 14 bases between the two germline ends. The CDR3 is 15 residues long. Using reference TRBV19 and TRBJ2-7 for the parts outside the CDR3, the full variable domain is DGGITQSPKYLFRKEGQNVTLSCEQNLNHDAMYWYRQDPGQGLRLIYYSQIVNDFQKGDIAEGYSVSREKKESFPLTVTSAQKNPTAFYLCASSMSGRRPYEQYFGPGTRLTVT.

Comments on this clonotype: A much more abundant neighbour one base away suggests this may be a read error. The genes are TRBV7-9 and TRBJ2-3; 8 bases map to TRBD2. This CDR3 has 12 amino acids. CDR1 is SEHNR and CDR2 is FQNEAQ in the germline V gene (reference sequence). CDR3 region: CARSLAGNTQYF. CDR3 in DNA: TGTGCCAGAAGCTTAGCGGGAAATACGCAGTATTTT.

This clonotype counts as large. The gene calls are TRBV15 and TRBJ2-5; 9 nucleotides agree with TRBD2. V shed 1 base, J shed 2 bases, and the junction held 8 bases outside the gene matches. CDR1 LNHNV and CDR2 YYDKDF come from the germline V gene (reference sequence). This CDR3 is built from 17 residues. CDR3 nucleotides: TGTGCCACCAGCAGAGGGGATACCACTAGCGGGCAAGAGACCCAGTACTTC. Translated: CATSRGDTTSGQETQYF.

As DNA, the CDR3 is TGTGCCAGCAGTTTACTTGGGACAGCTAACACAGATACGCAGTATTTT. It encodes CASSLLGTANTDTQYF. V gene TRBV28 combines with J gene TRBJ2-3; 7 bases match TRBD1. This CDR3 contains 16 residues. Germline CDR1 reads MDHEN; CDR2 reads SYDVKM. V was pared by 2 bases and J by 2 bases, with 7 bases of the junction left unmatched. Full variable domain (outside the CDR3, taken from reference TRBV28 and TRBJ2-3): DVKVTQSSRYLVKRTGEKVFLECVQDMDHENMFWYRQDPGLGLRLIYFSYDVKMKEKGDIPEGYSVSREKKERFSLILESASTNQTSMYLCASSLLGTANTDTQYFGPGTRLTVL.

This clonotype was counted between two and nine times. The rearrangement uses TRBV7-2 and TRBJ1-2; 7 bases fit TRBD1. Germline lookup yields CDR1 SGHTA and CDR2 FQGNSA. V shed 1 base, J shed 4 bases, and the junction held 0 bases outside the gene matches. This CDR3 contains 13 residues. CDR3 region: CASSLGTGYGYTF. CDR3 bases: TGTGCCAGCAGCTTAGGGACAGGCTATGGCTACACCTTC.